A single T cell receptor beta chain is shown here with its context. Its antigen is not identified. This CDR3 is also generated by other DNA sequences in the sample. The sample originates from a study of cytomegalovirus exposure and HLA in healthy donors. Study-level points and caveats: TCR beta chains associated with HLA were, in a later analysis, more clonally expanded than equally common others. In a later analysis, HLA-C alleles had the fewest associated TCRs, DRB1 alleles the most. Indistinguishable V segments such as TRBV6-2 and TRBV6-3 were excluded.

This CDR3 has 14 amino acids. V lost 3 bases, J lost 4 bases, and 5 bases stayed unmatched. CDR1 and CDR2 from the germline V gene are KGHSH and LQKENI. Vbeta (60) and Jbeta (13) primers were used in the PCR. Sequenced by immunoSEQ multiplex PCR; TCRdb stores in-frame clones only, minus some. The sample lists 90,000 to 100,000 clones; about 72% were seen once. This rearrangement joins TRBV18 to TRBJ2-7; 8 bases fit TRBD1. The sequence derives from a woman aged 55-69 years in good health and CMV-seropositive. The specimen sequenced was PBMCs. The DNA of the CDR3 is TGTGCCAGCTCACCCGACAGGGGAGGTTACGAGCAGTACTTC. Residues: CASSPDRGGYEQYF.